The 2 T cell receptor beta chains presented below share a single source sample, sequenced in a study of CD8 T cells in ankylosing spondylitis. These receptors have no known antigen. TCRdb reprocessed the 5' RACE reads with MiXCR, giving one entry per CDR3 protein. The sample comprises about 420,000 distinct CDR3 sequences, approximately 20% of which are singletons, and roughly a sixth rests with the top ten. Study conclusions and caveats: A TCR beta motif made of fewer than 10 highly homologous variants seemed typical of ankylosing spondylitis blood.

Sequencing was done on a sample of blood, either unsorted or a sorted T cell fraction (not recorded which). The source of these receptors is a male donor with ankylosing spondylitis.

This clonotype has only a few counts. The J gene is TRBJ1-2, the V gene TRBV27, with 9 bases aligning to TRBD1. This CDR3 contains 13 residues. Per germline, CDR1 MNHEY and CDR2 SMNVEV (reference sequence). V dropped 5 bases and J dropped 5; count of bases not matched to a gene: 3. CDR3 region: CASSRDRAYGYTF. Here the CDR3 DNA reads TGTGCCAGCAGTCGGGACAGGGCGTATGGCTACACCTTC.

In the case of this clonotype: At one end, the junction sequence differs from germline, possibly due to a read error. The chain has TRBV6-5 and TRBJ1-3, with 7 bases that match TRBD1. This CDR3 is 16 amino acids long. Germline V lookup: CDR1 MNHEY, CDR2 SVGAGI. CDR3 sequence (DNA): TGTGCCAGCAGTGACTCACAGGGGACTCCTGGAAACACCATATATTTT. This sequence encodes CASSDSQGTPGNTIYF.